This paragraph covers one T cell receptor (beta chain) sequence. CDR1 is MNHEY and CDR2 is SVGEGT in the germline V gene. The length of the CDR3 is 13 residues. V was trimmed by 2 bases and J by 9 bases, leaving 14 bases between them. The data derive from a study of blood T cell repertoires in COVID-19. Assay used: immunoSEQ multiplex PCR; TCRdb lists only in-frame clones, some missing. The sample includes approximately 180,000 clones, less than 85% of them seen just once. The sequence derives from a woman aged 60-75 years with acute COVID-19. V and J are TRBV6-2 or TRBV6-3 and TRBJ2-7; possible D gene TRBD2, 6 bases. Sequenced input: PBMCs or T cells enriched from blood (not recorded which). CDR3 region: CASSYRGSTRQYV. In DNA form, the CDR3 reads TGTGCCAGCAGTTACCGGGGGTCTACACGGCAGTACGTC.